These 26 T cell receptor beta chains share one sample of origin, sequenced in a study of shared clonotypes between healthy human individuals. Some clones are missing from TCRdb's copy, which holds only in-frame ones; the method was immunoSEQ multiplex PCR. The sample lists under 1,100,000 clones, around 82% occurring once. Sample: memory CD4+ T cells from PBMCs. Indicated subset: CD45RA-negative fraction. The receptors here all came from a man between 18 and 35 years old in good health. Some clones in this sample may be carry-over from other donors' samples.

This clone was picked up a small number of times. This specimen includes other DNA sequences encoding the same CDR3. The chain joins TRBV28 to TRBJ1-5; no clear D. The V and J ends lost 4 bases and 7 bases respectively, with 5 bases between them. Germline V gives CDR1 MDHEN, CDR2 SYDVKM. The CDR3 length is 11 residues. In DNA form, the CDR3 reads TGTGCCAGCAGTTCGGACCAGCCCCAGCATTTT. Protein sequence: CASSSDQPQHF.

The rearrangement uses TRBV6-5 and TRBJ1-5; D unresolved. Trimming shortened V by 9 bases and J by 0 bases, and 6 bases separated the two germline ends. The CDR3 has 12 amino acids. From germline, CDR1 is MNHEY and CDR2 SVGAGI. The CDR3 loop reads CASGVSNQPQHF. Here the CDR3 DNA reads TGTGCCAGTGGGGTTAGCAATCAGCCCCAGCATTTT.

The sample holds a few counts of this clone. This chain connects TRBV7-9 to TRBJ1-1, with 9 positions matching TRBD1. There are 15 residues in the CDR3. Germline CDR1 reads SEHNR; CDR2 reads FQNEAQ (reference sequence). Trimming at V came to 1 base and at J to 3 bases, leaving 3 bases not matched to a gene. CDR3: CASSLVGQGYTEAFF. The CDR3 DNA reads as TGTGCCAGCAGCTTAGTAGGACAGGGGTACACTGAAGCTTTCTTT.

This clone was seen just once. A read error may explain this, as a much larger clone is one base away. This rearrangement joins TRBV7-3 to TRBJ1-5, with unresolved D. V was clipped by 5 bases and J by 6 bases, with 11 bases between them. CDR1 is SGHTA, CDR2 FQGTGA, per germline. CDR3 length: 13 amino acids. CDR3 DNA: TGTGCCAGCAGCCCCGGATTAGGTCAGCCCCAGCATTTT. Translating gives CASSPGLGQPQHF.

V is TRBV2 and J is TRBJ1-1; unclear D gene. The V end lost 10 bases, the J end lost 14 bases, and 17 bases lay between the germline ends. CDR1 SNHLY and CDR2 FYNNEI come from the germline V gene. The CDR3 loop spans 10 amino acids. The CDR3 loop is CATLPGGSFF. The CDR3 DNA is TGTGCCACCCTTCCGGGAGGGTCGTTCTTT.

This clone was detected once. The CDR3 region has the DNA TGTGCCAGCAGCCTGGGACTCTCGCGCCAAGAGACCCAGTACTTC. Translating gives CASSLGLSRQETQYF. This sequence joins TRBV7-9 and TRBJ2-5; a possible D gene is TRBD2 (6 bases). There are 15 residues in the CDR3. The germline CDR1 and CDR2 sequences are SEHNR and FQNEAQ (reference sequence). V shed 5 bases and J shed 1 base, with 14 bases lying between them.

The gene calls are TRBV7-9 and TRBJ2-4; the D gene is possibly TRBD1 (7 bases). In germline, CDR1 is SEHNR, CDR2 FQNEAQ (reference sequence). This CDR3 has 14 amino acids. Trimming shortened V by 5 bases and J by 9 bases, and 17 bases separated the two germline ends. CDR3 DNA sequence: TGTGCCAGCAGCCTACAGGGGAGGTTAGGCATTCAGTACTTC. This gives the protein CASSLQGRLGIQYF.

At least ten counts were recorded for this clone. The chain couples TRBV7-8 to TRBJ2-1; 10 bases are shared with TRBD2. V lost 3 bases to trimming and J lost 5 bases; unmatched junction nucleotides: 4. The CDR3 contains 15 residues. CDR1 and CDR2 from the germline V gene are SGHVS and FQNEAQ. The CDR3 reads CASSFGTSVNNEQFF. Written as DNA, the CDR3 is TGTGCCAGCAGCTTTGGGACTAGCGTCAACAATGAGCAGTTCTTC.

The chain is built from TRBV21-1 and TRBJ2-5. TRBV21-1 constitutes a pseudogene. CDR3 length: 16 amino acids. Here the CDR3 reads CASRGELAVYQETQYF. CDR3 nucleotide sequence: TGTGCCAGCAGGGGGGAGCTAGCAGTGTACCAAGAGACCCAGTACTTC.

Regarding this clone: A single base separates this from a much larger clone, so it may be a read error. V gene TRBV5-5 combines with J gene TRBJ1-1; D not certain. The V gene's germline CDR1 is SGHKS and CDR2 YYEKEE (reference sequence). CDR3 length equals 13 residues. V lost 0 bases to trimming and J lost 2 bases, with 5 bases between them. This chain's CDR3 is CASSLDSNTEAFF. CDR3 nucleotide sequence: TGTGCCAGCAGCTTGGACAGCAACACTGAAGCTTTCTTT.

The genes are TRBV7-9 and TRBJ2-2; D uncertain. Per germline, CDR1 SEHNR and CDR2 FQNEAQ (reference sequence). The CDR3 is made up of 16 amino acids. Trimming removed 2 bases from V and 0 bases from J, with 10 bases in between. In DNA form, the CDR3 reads TGTGCCAGCAGCTTACCGGGCGTGACGAACACCGGGGAGCTGTTTTTT. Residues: CASSLPGVTNTGELFF.

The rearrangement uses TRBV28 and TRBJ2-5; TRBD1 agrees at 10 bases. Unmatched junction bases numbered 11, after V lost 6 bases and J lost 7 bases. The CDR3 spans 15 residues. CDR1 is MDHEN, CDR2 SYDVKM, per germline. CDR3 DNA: TGTGCCAGCAGACCTAACTTCCGGGACAGGGGGACCCAGTACTTC. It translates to CASRPNFRDRGTQYF.

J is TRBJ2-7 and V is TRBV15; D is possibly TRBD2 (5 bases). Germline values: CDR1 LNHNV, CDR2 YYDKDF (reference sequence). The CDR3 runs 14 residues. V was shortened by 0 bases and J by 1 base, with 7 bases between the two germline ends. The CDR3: CATSRDSGSYEQYF. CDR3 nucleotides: TGTGCCACCAGCAGAGATTCGGGATCCTACGAGCAGTACTTC.

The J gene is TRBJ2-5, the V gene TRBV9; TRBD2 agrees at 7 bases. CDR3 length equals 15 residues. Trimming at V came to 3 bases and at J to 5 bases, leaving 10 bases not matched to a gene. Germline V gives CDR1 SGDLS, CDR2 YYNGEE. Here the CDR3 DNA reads TGTGCCAGCAGCGCCGGCCCACTAGCGCTTGAGACCCAGTACTTC. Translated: CASSAGPLALETQYF.

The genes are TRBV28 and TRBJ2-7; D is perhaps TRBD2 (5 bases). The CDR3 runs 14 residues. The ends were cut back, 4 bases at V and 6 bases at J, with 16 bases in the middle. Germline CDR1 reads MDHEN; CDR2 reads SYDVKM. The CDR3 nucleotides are TGTGCCAGCAGTTCGGGCGGTCCGGGGATCGAGCAGTACTTC. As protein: CASSSGGPGIEQYF.

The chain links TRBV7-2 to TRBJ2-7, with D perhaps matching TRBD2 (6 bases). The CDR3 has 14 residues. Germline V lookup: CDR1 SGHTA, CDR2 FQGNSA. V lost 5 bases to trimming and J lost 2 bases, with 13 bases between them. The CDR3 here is CASSPAGITYEQYF. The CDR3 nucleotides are TGTGCCAGCAGCCCGGCGGGAATCACCTACGAGCAGTACTTC.

CDR3: CATGPIVRSGNTIYF. CDR3 DNA sequence: TGTGCCACCGGACCGATTGTCCGCTCTGGAAACACCATATATTTT. V gene TRBV27 combines with J gene TRBJ1-3; no clear D. In germline, CDR1 is MNHEY, CDR2 SMNVEV (reference sequence). V was trimmed by 10 bases and J by 0 bases, leaving 16 bases between them. The CDR3 covers 15 residues.

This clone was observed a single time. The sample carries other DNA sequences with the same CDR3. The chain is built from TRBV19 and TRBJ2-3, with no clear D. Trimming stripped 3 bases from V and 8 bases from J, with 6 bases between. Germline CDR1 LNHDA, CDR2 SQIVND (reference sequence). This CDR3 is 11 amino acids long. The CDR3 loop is CASSIVGTQYF. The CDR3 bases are TGTGCCAGTAGTATTGTGGGTACGCAGTATTTT.

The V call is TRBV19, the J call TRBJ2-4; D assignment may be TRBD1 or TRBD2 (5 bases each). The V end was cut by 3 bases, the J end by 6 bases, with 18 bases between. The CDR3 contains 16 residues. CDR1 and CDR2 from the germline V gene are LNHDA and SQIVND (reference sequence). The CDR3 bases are TGTGCCAGTAGTATGGGGGAACGGACCGTTAGAAACATTCAGTACTTC. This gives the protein CASSMGERTVRNIQYF. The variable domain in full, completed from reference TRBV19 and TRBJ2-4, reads DGGITQSPKYLFRKEGQNVTLSCEQNLNHDAMYWYRQDPGQGLRLIYYSQIVNDFQKGDIAEGYSVSREKKESFPLTVTSAQKNPTAFYLCASSMGERTVRNIQYFGAGTRLSVL.

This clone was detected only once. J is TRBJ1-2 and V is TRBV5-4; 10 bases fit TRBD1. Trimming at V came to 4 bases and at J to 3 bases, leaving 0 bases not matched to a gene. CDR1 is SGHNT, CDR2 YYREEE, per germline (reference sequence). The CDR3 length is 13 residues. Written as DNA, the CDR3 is TGTGCCAGCAGCGGGACAGGGGACTATGGCTACACCTTC. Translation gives CASSGTGDYGYTF.

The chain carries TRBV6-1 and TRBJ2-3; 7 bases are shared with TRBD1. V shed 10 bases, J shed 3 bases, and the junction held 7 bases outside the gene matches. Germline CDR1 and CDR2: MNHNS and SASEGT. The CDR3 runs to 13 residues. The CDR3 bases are TGTGCCATCAAGACAGGGTCGACAGATACGCAGTATTTT. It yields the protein CAIKTGSTDTQYF.

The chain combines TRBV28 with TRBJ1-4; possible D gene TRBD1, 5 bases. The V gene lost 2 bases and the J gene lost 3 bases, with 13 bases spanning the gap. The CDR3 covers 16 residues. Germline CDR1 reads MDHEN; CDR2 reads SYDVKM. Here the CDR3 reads CASSLMGGAPNEKLFF. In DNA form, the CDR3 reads TGTGCCAGCAGTTTAATGGGGGGAGCCCCTAATGAAAAACTGTTTTTT.

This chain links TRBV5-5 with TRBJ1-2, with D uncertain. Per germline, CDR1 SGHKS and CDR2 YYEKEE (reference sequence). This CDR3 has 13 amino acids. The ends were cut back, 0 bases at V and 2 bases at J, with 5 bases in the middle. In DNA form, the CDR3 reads TGTGCCAGCAGCTTGGAAATAAACTATGGCTACACCTTC. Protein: CASSLEINYGYTF.

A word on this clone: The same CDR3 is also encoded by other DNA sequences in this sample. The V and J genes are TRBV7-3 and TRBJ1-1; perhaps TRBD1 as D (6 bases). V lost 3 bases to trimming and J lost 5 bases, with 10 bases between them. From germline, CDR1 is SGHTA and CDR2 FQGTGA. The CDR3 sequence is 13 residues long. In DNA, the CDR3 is TGTGCCAGCAGCTTCAAAGGGGGGACTGAAGCTTTCTTT. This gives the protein CASSFKGGTEAFF.

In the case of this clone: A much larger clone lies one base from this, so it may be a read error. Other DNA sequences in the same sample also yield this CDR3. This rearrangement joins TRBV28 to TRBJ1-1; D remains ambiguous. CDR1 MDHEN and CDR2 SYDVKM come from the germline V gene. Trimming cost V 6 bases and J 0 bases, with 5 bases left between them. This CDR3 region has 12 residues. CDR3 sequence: CASSLMNTEAFF. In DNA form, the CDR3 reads TGTGCCAGCAGCTTAATGAACACTGAAGCTTTCTTT.

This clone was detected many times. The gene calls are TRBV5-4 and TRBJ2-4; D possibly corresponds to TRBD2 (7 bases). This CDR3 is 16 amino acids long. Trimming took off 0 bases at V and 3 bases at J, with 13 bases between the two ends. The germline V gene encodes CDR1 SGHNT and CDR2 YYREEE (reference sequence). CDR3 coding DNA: TGTGCCAGCAGCTTGGGCAGGGGCGGGGGCAAAAACATTCAGTACTTC. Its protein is CASSLGRGGGKNIQYF. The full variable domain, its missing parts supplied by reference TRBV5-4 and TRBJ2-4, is ETGVTQSPTHLIKTRGQQVTLRCSSQSGHNTVSWYQQALGQGPQFIFQYYREEENGRGNFPPRFSGLQFPNYSSELNVNALELDDSALYLCASSLGRGGGKNIQYFGAGTRLSVL.